The 29 T cell receptor beta chains given below trace back to one sample, sequenced in a study of T cells of healthy individuals. Via MiXCR, TCRdb re-called the 5' RACE reads, giving one row per CDR3 protein. The repertoire holds 60,000 to 75,000 distinct CDR3 sequences, with about 16% as singletons. The receptors come from a human donor in good health.

This clonotype was observed at least ten times. In DNA form, the CDR3 reads TGTGCCAGCAGTATGTACAGTGACCCTGGGTACGAGCAGTACTTC. It is translated as CASSMYSDPGYEQYF. The V gene is TRBV6-5, the J gene TRBJ2-7; D is unclear. Germline V lookup: CDR1 MNHEY, CDR2 SVGAGI. The CDR3 extends over 15 amino acids. V shed 5 bases and J shed 4 bases, with 18 bases lying between them.

The CDR3 sequence is CASSQDEGGRFYGYTF. DNA for the CDR3: TGTGCCAGCAGCCAAGATGAAGGAGGGAGATTCTATGGCTACACCTTC. The V call is TRBV14, the J call TRBJ1-2; D is ambiguous. This CDR3 has 16 residues. Trimming stripped 0 bases from V and 4 bases from J, with 15 bases between. Germline loops: CDR1 SGHDN, CDR2 FVKESK. The entire variable domain, with the rest obtained from reference TRBV14 and TRBJ1-2, is as follows: EAGVTQFPSHSVIEKGQTVTLRCDPISGHDNLYWYRRVMGKEIKFLLHFVKESKQDESGMPNNRFLAERTGGTYSTLKVQPAELEDSGVYFCASSQDEGGRFYGYTFGSGTRLTVV.

The V and J genes are TRBV7-9 and TRBJ1-6; D unclear. This CDR3 has 14 amino acids. Trimming shortened V by 5 bases and J by 8 bases, and 13 bases separated the two germline ends. Looked up from germline, CDR1 is SEHNR and CDR2 is FQNEAQ (reference sequence). CDR3: CASSPLRWDSPLHF. The DNA of the CDR3 is TGTGCCAGCAGCCCCCTCAGGTGGGATTCACCCCTCCACTTT.

The chain combines TRBV6-5 with TRBJ1-1; possible D gene TRBD1, 5 bases. V was trimmed by 7 bases and J by 6 bases, leaving 18 bases between them. The length of the CDR3 is 14 residues. Germline V CDR1 and CDR2: MNHEY, SVGAGI. The CDR3 protein is CASTGGGNFAEAFF. The CDR3, as DNA: TGTGCCAGCACTGGTGGGGGTAACTTCGCTGAAGCTTTCTTT.

This clonotype turned up a few times. V gene TRBV10-2 combines with J gene TRBJ2-3, with 8 bases aligning to TRBD2. V shed 3 bases and J 5 bases; nucleotides not matched to a gene: 7. Germline V gives CDR1 WSHSY, CDR2 SAAADI. The CDR3 is 15 residues long. CDR3 nucleotide sequence: TGCGCCAGCAGTGAAACGGGGGGGCTTGGAGATACGCAGTATTTT. As protein: CASSETGGLGDTQYF.

The V and J genes are TRBV7-6 and TRBJ2-2; perhaps TRBD1 as D (5 bases). CDR3 length equals 16 residues. V gave up 1 base and J gave up 0 bases, with 9 bases separating them. Germline V gene sequence: CDR1 SGHVS, CDR2 FNYEAQ. The CDR3 nucleotides are TGTGCCAGCAGCTTAGAATCAGGGTCGAACACCGGGGAGCTGTTTTTT. Its protein is CASSLESGSNTGELFF.

This clonotype was seen only a few times. The chain joins TRBV5-1 to TRBJ2-1; a possible D gene is TRBD2 (7 bases). Germline V gives CDR1 SGHRS, CDR2 YFSETQ. The CDR3 consists of 15 residues. V was trimmed by 4 bases and J by 6 bases, leaving 17 bases between them. CDR3 loop: CASSTRRGGVNEQFF. The DNA for the CDR3 is TGCGCCAGCAGCACCCGAAGGGGGGGAGTCAATGAGCAGTTCTTC.

This chain links TRBV28 with TRBJ2-7; 8 bases map to TRBD1. The CDR3 is 16 amino acids. Trimming cost V 3 bases and J 2 bases; bases outside gene matches: 9. CDR1 is MDHEN, CDR2 SYDVKM, per germline. The CDR3 sequence is CASSFYPATGAYEQYF. CDR3 DNA sequence: TGTGCCAGCAGTTTCTACCCCGCGACAGGGGCCTACGAGCAGTACTTC.

This clonotype was counted a few times. The chain carries TRBV5-1 and TRBJ1-6; 8 nucleotides match TRBD1. The CDR3 totals 15 residues. Germline values: CDR1 SGHRS, CDR2 YFSETQ. V lost 4 bases to trimming and J lost 8 bases; unmatched junction nucleotides: 8. As DNA, the CDR3 is TGCGCCAGCAGCGCACAAGGACAGGGAGATTCACCCCTCCACTTT. Amino acids: CASSAQGQGDSPLHF.

This clonotype was seen just once. J is TRBJ2-5 and V is TRBV18; TRBD1 is a possible D gene (6 bases). V shed 3 bases and J shed 3 bases, with 11 bases lying between them. The CDR3 is made up of 14 amino acids. Per the germline V gene, CDR1 is KGHSH and CDR2 is LQKENI. In DNA form, the CDR3 reads TGTGCCAGCTCACCGTCATACAGGGAAGAGACCCAGTACTTC. Translating gives CASSPSYREETQYF.

This rearrangement joins TRBV7-9 to TRBJ2-2; 7 nucleotides agree with TRBD1. Germline CDR1 SEHNR, CDR2 FQNEAQ (reference sequence). Losses at the gene ends were 5 bases for V and 8 bases for J; bases not matched to a gene: 2. The CDR3 consists of 12 residues. The CDR3 loop is CASSPGQGELFF. The CDR3 region has the DNA TGTGCCAGCAGCCCGGGACAGGGGGAGCTGTTTTTT.

This clonotype was seen repeatedly, ten times or more. The V call is TRBV6-2 or TRBV6-3, the J call TRBJ1-2; no reliable D call. In germline, CDR1 is MNHEY, CDR2 SVGEGT. The CDR3 runs to 13 residues. Trimming left V 8 bases short and J 7 bases short, with 17 bases between. In DNA form, the CDR3 reads TGTGCCAGCGCCCAGGTGGTCGGTTCTGGCTACACCTTC. Its translation: CASAQVVGSGYTF.

This clonotype was picked up a small number of times. The genes are TRBV28 and TRBJ1-3; 7 positions agree with TRBD1. Trimming cost V 5 bases and J 2 bases; bases outside gene matches: 6. Germline CDR1 MDHEN, CDR2 SYDVKM. This CDR3 spans 15 amino acids. The CDR3 bases are TGTGCCAGCAGTCACAGGGGTTCTGCTGGAAACACCATATATTTT. Its translation is CASSHRGSAGNTIYF.

This clonotype was observed a handful of times. The chain employs TRBV7-9 and TRBJ1-1; D is ambiguous. The CDR3 consists of 11 residues. Germline assignment: CDR1 SEHNR and CDR2 FQNEAQ (reference sequence). Trimming took 1 base from V and 11 from J, leaving 8 bases between them. The CDR3 loop reads CASSLGGEAFF. DNA of the CDR3: TGTGCCAGCAGCTTAGGGGGTGAGGCTTTCTTT.

CDR3 amino acids: CASSGTGAGETQYF. The CDR3 nucleotides are TGTGCCAGCAGCGGAACAGGGGCGGGCGAGACCCAGTACTTC. This chain connects TRBV9 to TRBJ2-5, with TRBD1 identical over 7 bases. The CDR3 has 14 residues. The germline V gene has CDR1 SGDLS and CDR2 YYNGEE. V trimming: 3 bases; J trimming: 5 bases; junction bases outside the gene matches: 7.

This clonotype showed up just a few times. The chain couples TRBV29-1 to TRBJ1-5; TRBD1 might be the D (6 bases). Germline loops: CDR1 SQVTM, CDR2 ANQGSEA. This CDR3 comprises 12 residues. Trimming left V 7 bases short and J 3 bases short, with 10 bases between. DNA for the CDR3: TGCAGCGCCGGACAGCACAATCAGCCCCAGCATTTT. Translated: CSAGQHNQPQHF.

The chain uses TRBV2 and TRBJ1-2; D not resolved. Trimming cost V 6 bases and J 0 bases, with 14 bases left between them. Germline V gene lookup returns CDR1 SNHLY and CDR2 FYNNEI. The CDR3 contains 15 residues. The CDR3 coding sequence is TGTGCCAGCAGCCAAATTCCCAGTGCTAACTATGGCTACACCTTC. Translation gives CASSQIPSANYGYTF.

This clonotype was counted between two and nine times. This chain joins TRBV4-2 and TRBJ2-7; 11 positions agree with TRBD2. The CDR3 contains 16 residues. Germline V gene data show CDR1 as LGHNA and CDR2 as YNFKEQ. V trimming: 1 base; J trimming: 0 bases; junction bases outside the gene matches: 2. The CDR3 reads CASSQVTSGNSYEQYF. The DNA for the CDR3 is TGTGCCAGCAGCCAAGTGACTAGCGGGAACTCCTACGAGCAGTACTTC.

The table lists this clonotype with many counts. The genes are TRBV4-1 and TRBJ2-4; 9 bases match TRBD1. V lost 3 bases to trimming and J lost 9 bases; unmatched junction nucleotides: 18. This CDR3 has 18 amino acids. Germline V lookup: CDR1 MGHRA, CDR2 YSYEKL. The CDR3 is CASSQTGTGFGGLSIQYF. Written as DNA, the CDR3 is TGCGCCAGCAGCCAGACCGGGACAGGGTTTGGTGGATTAAGCATTCAGTACTTC.

This clonotype was recorded a few times. This chain connects TRBV5-1 to TRBJ2-3; D is possibly TRBD2 (6 bases). V dropped 6 bases and J dropped 0 bases, with 11 bases sitting between them. This CDR3 contains 14 residues. Per germline, CDR1 SGHRS and CDR2 YFSETQ. The chain's CDR3 is CASKEGPSTDTQYF. The CDR3 DNA is TGCGCCAGCAAGGAGGGCCCTAGCACAGATACGCAGTATTTT.

In its sample, this clonotype was seen many times. This sequence joins TRBV20-1 and TRBJ2-3; D is uncertain. CDR3 length equals 11 residues. The ends were cut back, 1 base at V and 4 bases at J, with 3 bases in the middle. Germline V gives CDR1 DFQATT, CDR2 SNEGSKA (reference sequence). DNA of the CDR3: TGCAGTGCTAGAGGCCCAGATACGCAGTATTTT. Its protein product is CSARGPDTQYF.

In this sample, this clonotype turned up many times. The rearrangement links TRBV19 to TRBJ2-4; D is undetermined. The CDR3 spans 15 residues. CDR1 and CDR2 from the germline V gene are LNHDA and SQIVND (reference sequence). Trimming stripped 1 base from V and 0 bases from J, with 7 bases between. The CDR3 sequence: CASSIGQIAKNIQYF. The CDR3, as DNA: TGTGCCAGTAGTATAGGGCAGATAGCCAAAAACATTCAGTACTTC.

V usage is TRBV5-4 and J usage is TRBJ1-5, with D unresolved. The CDR3 contains 15 residues. Looked up from germline, CDR1 is SGHNT and CDR2 is YYREEE (reference sequence). Trimming removed 3 bases from V and 0 bases from J, with 10 bases in between. DNA for the CDR3: TGTGCCAGCAGCTGGTGGGTGGGTAGCAATCAGCCCCAGCATTTT. Amino acids: CASSWWVGSNQPQHF.

This clonotype was observed many times. J is TRBJ2-7 and V is TRBV28; 10 positions match TRBD1. The CDR3 covers 15 residues. Germline V lookup: CDR1 MDHEN, CDR2 SYDVKM. Unmatched junction bases numbered 7, after V lost 5 bases and J lost 3 bases. In nucleotides, the CDR3 is TGTGCCAGCAGTCCAACCGGGACAGGGGACTACGAGCAGTACTTC. It translates to CASSPTGTGDYEQYF. The entire variable domain, with the rest obtained from reference TRBV28 and TRBJ2-7, is as follows: DVKVTQSSRYLVKRTGEKVFLECVQDMDHENMFWYRQDPGLGLRLIYFSYDVKMKEKGDIPEGYSVSREKKERFSLILESASTNQTSMYLCASSPTGTGDYEQYFGPGTRLTVT.

At least ten counts were recorded for this clonotype. The CDR3, as DNA: TGCAGTGCTAGTCGGACTAGCGGGAAGAATGAGCAGTTCTTC. Residues: CSASRTSGKNEQFF. The chain joins TRBV20-1 to TRBJ2-1; 12 positions agree with TRBD2. The germline V gene has CDR1 DFQATT and CDR2 SNEGSKA (reference sequence). The junction had 4 bases not matched to a gene; V was cut back by 3 bases and J by 7 bases. The CDR3 totals 14 residues.

CDR3 in amino acids: CASSIRSGSAKNIQYF. In DNA, the CDR3 is TGTGCCAGTAGTATTAGATCGGGGTCGGCCAAAAACATTCAGTACTTC. The rearrangement links TRBV19 to TRBJ2-4, with a weak D call TRBD2 (5 bases). V lost 3 bases and J lost 1, with 13 bases in between. This CDR3 is built from 16 residues. CDR1 is LNHDA and CDR2 is SQIVND in the germline V gene (reference sequence).

V is TRBV6-1 and J is TRBJ2-7; no firm D call. The CDR3 has 12 amino acids. V lost 0 bases and J 4 bases, leaving 4 bases between the germline ends. Germline V gene data show CDR1 as MNHNS and CDR2 as SASEGT. The CDR3 DNA reads as TGTGCCAGCAGTGAAGCCGTATACGAGCAGTACTTC. It encodes CASSEAVYEQYF.

Concerning this clonotype itself: This clone may be a read error of a much larger clone one base away. The chain has TRBV20-1 and TRBJ2-7; TRBD2 matches at 8 bases. Germline CDR1 is DFQATT and CDR2 is SNEGSKA (reference sequence). This CDR3 is built from 13 residues. With 4 bases clipped from V and 6 bases from J, the junction kept 8 bases outside the gene matches. In DNA form, the CDR3 reads TGCAGTGCTACCCGAGCGGGGGTGGGCGAGCAGTACTTC. This gives the protein CSATRAGVGEQYF.

The CDR3, as DNA: TGTGCCAGCAGTGAACCTAGCCAGCGCGGGTTTGCTTTCTTT. Its protein product is CASSEPSQRGFAFF. The chain is built from TRBV6-5 and TRBJ1-1, with D uncertain. Trimming pared 5 bases from V and 11 bases from J, leaving 21 bases between. The germline CDR1 and CDR2 sequences are MNHEY and SVGAGI. CDR3 length: 14 amino acids.